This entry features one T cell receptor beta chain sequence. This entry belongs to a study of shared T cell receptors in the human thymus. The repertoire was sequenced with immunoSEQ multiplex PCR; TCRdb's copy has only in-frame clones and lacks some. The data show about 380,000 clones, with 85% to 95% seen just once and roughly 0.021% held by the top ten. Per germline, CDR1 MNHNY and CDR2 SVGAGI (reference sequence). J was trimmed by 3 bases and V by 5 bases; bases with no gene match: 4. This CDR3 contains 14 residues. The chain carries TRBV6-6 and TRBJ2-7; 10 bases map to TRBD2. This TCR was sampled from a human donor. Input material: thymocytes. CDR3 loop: CASSKAGGGYEQYF. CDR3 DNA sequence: TGTGCCAGCAGTAAAGCGGGAGGGGGCTACGAGCAGTACTTC.